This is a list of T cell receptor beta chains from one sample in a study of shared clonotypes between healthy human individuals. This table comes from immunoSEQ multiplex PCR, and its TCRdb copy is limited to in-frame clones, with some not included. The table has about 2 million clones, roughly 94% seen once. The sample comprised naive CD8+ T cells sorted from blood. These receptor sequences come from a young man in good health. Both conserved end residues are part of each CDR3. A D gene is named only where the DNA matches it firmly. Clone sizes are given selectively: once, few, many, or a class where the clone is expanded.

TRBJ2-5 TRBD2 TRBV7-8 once TGTGCCAGCAGCGCTTCGCTAGCGGGAGGTTCAGAGACCCAGTACTTC CASSASLAGGSETQYF
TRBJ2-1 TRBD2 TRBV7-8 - TGTGCCAGCAGCTCACAGGGACTAGCGGGAGCAGCCTACAATGAGCAGTTCTTC CASSSQGLAGAAYNEQFF
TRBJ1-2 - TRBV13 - TGTGCCAGCAGCTTAGGCCTCCAGGGAATAGGCTACACCTTC CASSLGLQGIGYTF
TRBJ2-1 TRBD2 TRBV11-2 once TGTGCCAGCAGCCCCCTAGCGGGGGGGACCAATGAGCAGTTCTTC CASSPLAGGTNEQFF
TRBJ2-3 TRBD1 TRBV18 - TGTGCCAGCTCATCCAACAGGGGGTTCACAGATACGCAGTATTTT CASSSNRGFTDTQYF
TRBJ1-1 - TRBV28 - TGTGCCAGCACCCCACGAAGGGTACATTTGATCACTGAAGCTTTCTTT CASTPRRVHLITEAFF
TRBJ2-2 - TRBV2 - TGTGCCTGTCTCCAGAACACCGGGGAGCTGTTTTTT CACLQNTGELFF
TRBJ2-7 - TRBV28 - TGTGCCAGCAGTTTAGACCCGGGGGAGCAGTACTTC CASSLDPGEQYF
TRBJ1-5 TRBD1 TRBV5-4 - TGTGCCAGCAGTGACAGGGGAGGCCAGCCCCAGCATTTT CASSDRGGQPQHF
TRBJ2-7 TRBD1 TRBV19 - TGTGCCACCGGGACAGGGGCTTACTACGAGCAGTACTTC CATGTGAYYEQYF
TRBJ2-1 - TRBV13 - TGTGCCAGCAGCTACTTGGCAGGGTCCCCAGGGGATGAGCAGTTCTTC CASSYLAGSPGDEQFF
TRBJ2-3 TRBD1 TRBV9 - TGTGCCAGCAGCGTAGGACAGGGGGGCAGAGATACGCAGTATTTT CASSVGQGGRDTQYF
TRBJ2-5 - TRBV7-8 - TGTGCCAGCAGCCCACCACCTCATCTAGAGACCCAGTACTTC CASSPPPHLETQYF
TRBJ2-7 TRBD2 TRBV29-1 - TGCAGCGTTGAAAGGGCTAGCGGGCGGGGCGAGCAGTACTTC CSVERASGRGEQYF
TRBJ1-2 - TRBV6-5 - TGTGCCAGCAGGCGCCCCGGGACAACCCATGACTACACCTTC CASRRPGTTHDYTF
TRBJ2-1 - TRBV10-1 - TGCGCCAGCAGTGAGTCCGGGTATGAGCAGTTCTTC CASSESGYEQFF
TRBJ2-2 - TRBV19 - TGTGCCAGTAGTATAGCGGGGGTGTACACCGGGGAGCTGTTTTTT CASSIAGVYTGELFF
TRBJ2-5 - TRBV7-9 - TGTGCCAGCAGCTTTATCCGGGAGACCCAGTACTTC CASSFIRETQYF
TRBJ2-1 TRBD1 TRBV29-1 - TGCAGCGCCCCCGGGACAGGGACGCTCGATGAGCAGTTCTTC CSAPGTGTLDEQFF
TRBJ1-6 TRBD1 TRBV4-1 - TGCGCCAGCCAGGGACAGGGGGATTCACCCCTCCACTTT CASQGQGDSPLHF
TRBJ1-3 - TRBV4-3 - TGCGCCAGCAGCCAAGTTTCGGGTTCTGGAAACACCATATATTTT CASSQVSGSGNTIYF
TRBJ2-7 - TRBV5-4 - TGTGCCAGCAGCTTGGGACAGGCATCCTACGAGCAGTACTTC CASSLGQASYEQYF
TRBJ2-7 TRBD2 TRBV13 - TGTGCCAGCAGCTCAGGGACTAGCGGGGCCTTAGAGCAGTACTTC CASSSGTSGALEQYF
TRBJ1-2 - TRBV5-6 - TGTGCCAGCAGCTTGGGGGGGACCCCTAACTATGGCTACACCTTC CASSLGGTPNYGYTF
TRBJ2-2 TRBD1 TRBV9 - TGTGCCAGCAGCGTAGGGGACAGTCTCACCGGGGAGCTGTTTTTT CASSVGDSLTGELFF
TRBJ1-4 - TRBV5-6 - TGTGCCAGCAGCTTGGGAAGCGGATGGGAAAAACTGTTTTTT CASSLGSGWEKLFF
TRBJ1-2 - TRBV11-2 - TGTGCCAGCAGCTTAGATGATACTGGGCAGGGCTATGGCTACACCTTC CASSLDDTGQGYGYTF
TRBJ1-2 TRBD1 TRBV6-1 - TGTGCCAGCACCTGGGACAGGGGGCTGGGCTACACCTTC CASTWDRGLGYTF
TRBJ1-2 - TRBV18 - TGTGCCAGCTCACCCGCACCTTCTAATGGCTACACCTTC CASSPAPSNGYTF